The next 27 T cell receptor beta chains were all read from a single sample in a study of HIV-infected patients and healthy controls. Around 530 ng RNA was reverse transcribed with alpha and beta constant-region primers. Alpha and beta chain libraries were made separately by chain-specific third strand synthesis with multiplexing indices. TCRdb passed the 5' RACE reads through MiXCR, listing each CDR3 protein once. The sample consists of about 18,000 distinct CDR3 sequences, over 9% of them appearing once. Whole blood was used without fractionation, so all unsorted peripheral T cells were included. Sequenced: blood. Receptors originate from an adult in good health.

This clonotype was seen a few times. The chain is built from TRBV28 and TRBJ1-2; D perhaps matches TRBD1 (6 bases). In germline, CDR1 is MDHEN, CDR2 SYDVKM. The CDR3 is made up of 15 amino acids. V was trimmed by 5 bases and J by 4 bases, leaving 17 bases between them. DNA of the CDR3: TGTGCCAGCAGTCTGCCGGCGACAGGTGGCTATGGCTACACCTTC. Its translation is CASSLPATGGYGYTF.

In its sample, this clonotype is medium-sized. The V gene is TRBV6-2 or TRBV6-3, the J gene TRBJ2-1, with D perhaps matching TRBD2 (5 bases). CDR1 and CDR2 (germline): MNHEY, SVGEGT. The CDR3 runs to 13 residues. The germline V and J ends were trimmed by 5 bases and 9 bases, with 14 bases remaining between them. The CDR3 sequence is CASSPTTMGEQFF. The CDR3 DNA is TGTGCCAGCAGTCCGACGACTATGGGTGAGCAGTTCTTC.

This clonotype came up many times. The CDR3, as DNA: TGTGCCAGTTCGGACAGAAGGGACTATGGCTACACCTTC. Translating it yields CASSDRRDYGYTF. This sequence joins TRBV19 and TRBJ1-2; D perhaps matches TRBD1 (6 bases). Looked up from germline, CDR1 is LNHDA and CDR2 is SQIVND (reference sequence). This CDR3 is 13 amino acids long. Trimming cost V 8 bases and J 3 bases, with 13 bases left between them.

This clonotype was detected many times. The chain employs TRBV5-1 and TRBJ1-1; D ambiguous. CDR1 and CDR2 (germline): SGHRS, YFSETQ. CDR3 length equals 14 residues. The V gene lost 0 bases and the J gene lost 2 bases, with 8 bases spanning the gap. Written as DNA, the CDR3 is TGCGCCAGCAGCTTGGCCGGGCAAAACACTGAAGCTTTCTTT. This gives the protein CASSLAGQNTEAFF. Full variable domain (missing parts from reference TRBV5-1 and TRBJ1-1): KAGVTQTPRYLIKTRGQQVTLSCSPISGHRSVSWYQQTPGQGLQFLFEYFSETQRNKGNFPGRFSGRQFSNSRSEMNVSTLELGDSALYLCASSLAGQNTEAFFGQGTRLTVV.

Judged by abundance, this clonotype is medium-sized. The J gene is TRBJ2-3, the V gene TRBV11-2; D unresolved. The CDR3 length is 12 residues. V was shortened by 4 bases and J by 6 bases, with 8 bases between the two germline ends. CDR1 and CDR2 from the germline V gene are SGHAT and FQNNGV. CDR3 sequence reads: CASSSQSDTQYF. CDR3 sequence (DNA): TGTGCCAGCAGCTCCCAGTCGGATACGCAGTATTTT. The full variable domain, completed using reference TRBV11-2 and TRBJ2-3, is EAGVAQSPRYKIIEKRQSVAFWCNPISGHATLYWYQQILGQGPKLLIQFQNNGVVDDSQLPKDRFSAERLKGVDSTLKIQPAKLEDSAVYLCASSSQSDTQYFGPGTRLTVL.

Sample share makes this clonotype medium-sized (0.01 to 0.1%). This chain joins TRBV6-6 and TRBJ1-2; D is uncertain. The CDR3 is 15 residues long. V lost 2 bases and J 2 bases, leaving 12 bases between the germline ends. Germline V gene sequence: CDR1 MNHNY, CDR2 SVGAGI (reference sequence). CDR3 in amino acids: CASSYPKNHNYGYTF. The CDR3 DNA reads TGTGCCAGCAGTTACCCGAAGAACCACAACTATGGCTACACCTTC.

V is TRBV7-2 and J is TRBJ1-6; a possible D gene is TRBD1 (6 bases). Trimming cost V 5 bases and J 9 bases, with 20 bases left between them. Germline V gene data show CDR1 as SGHTA and CDR2 as FQGNSA. This CDR3 contains 16 residues. The CDR3 region is CASSQGGRGNGSPLHF. CDR3 nucleotides: TGTGCCAGCAGCCAAGGGGGGCGGGGGAATGGTTCACCCCTCCACTTT.

This clonotype was seen ten or more times. This chain uses TRBV7-2 with TRBJ2-4; possible D gene TRBD1, 5 bases. The CDR3 loop spans 12 amino acids. Trimming pared 2 bases from V and 8 bases from J, leaving 7 bases between. Germline V CDR1 and CDR2: SGHTA, FQGNSA. The DNA for the CDR3 is TGTGCCAGCAGCTTAAAAGGGGACATTCAGTACTTC. It translates to CASSLKGDIQYF.

The table lists this clonotype with a few counts. The chain joins TRBV28 to TRBJ1-2; D possibly corresponds to TRBD1 (6 bases). Between the trimmed V and J ends, which lost 6 bases and 8 bases, there was a span of 25 bases. CDR1 is MDHEN and CDR2 is SYDVKM in the germline V gene. The length of the CDR3 is 16 residues. The CDR3 reads CASRTVLQGRSRGYTF. CDR3 nucleotide sequence: TGTGCCAGCAGGACTGTACTACAGGGCCGCTCTAGAGGCTACACCTTC.

This clonotype came up many times. The CDR3 sequence: CASSPRTGREKLFF. CDR3 in DNA: TGTGCCAGCAGTCCTCGGACAGGGAGGGAAAAACTGTTTTTT. V is TRBV25-1 and J is TRBJ1-4; 8 bases map to TRBD1. Germline V gene sequence: CDR1 MGHDK, CDR2 SYGVNS. This CDR3 contains 14 residues. Unmatched junction bases numbered 7, after V lost 5 bases and J lost 8 bases.

This clonotype was seen many times. The chain employs TRBV7-2 and TRBJ2-1, with 8 bases that match TRBD1. This CDR3 has 17 residues. V was pared by 5 bases and J by 0 bases, with 9 bases of the junction left unmatched. The germline V gene has CDR1 SGHTA and CDR2 FQGNSA. The CDR3 reads CASSPAPGGSSYNEQFF. The CDR3 nucleotides read TGTGCCAGCAGCCCCGCCCCAGGGGGCAGCTCCTACAATGAGCAGTTCTTC.

This clonotype was recorded at least ten times. This sequence joins TRBV19 and TRBJ2-6; D not certain. CDR1 and CDR2 (germline): LNHDA, SQIVND (reference sequence). This CDR3 contains 16 residues. The V end was cut by 3 bases, the J end by 2 bases, with 11 bases between. The CDR3 here is CASSMGWSPGANVLTF. The CDR3 DNA is TGTGCCAGTAGTATGGGTTGGAGTCCTGGGGCCAACGTCCTGACTTTC.

This clonotype has just a few counts. The chain recombines TRBV20-1 with TRBJ1-5; D unresolved. The length of the CDR3 is 14 residues. Trimming pared 1 base from V and 6 bases from J, leaving 13 bases between. Per the germline V gene, CDR1 is DFQATT and CDR2 is SNEGSKA (reference sequence). The CDR3 is CSARVGASSQPQHF. The CDR3 DNA sequence: TGCAGTGCTAGAGTTGGCGCTTCGTCTCAGCCCCAGCATTTT.

The chain combines TRBV28 with TRBJ1-2; 11 positions agree with TRBD1. Trimming cost V 1 base and J 5 bases; bases outside gene matches: 3. The CDR3 totals 15 residues. CDR1 is MDHEN, CDR2 SYDVKM, per germline. Here the CDR3 reads CASSLYGQGAYGYTF. CDR3 DNA: TGTGCCAGCAGTTTATACGGACAGGGGGCGTATGGCTACACCTTC.

J is TRBJ1-4 and V is TRBV29-1; the D gene is possibly TRBD1 (6 bases). Trimming stripped 7 bases from V and 0 bases from J, with 12 bases between. The CDR3 consists of 14 residues. From germline, CDR1 is SQVTM and CDR2 ANQGSEA. CDR3 sequence (DNA): TGCAGCGGCAGGGGTAGTGCAACTAATGAAAAACTGTTTTTT. It is translated as CSGRGSATNEKLFF.

Judged by abundance, this clonotype is medium-sized. The J gene is TRBJ2-3, the V gene TRBV18, with 8 bases matching TRBD1. There are 14 residues in the CDR3. CDR1 KGHSH and CDR2 LQKENI come from the germline V gene. V shed 6 bases and J 1 base; nucleotides not matched to a gene: 3. The CDR3: CASSPGQGTDTQYF. The CDR3 coding sequence is TGTGCCAGCTCCCCGGGACAGGGCACAGATACGCAGTATTTT. Based on the CDR3 plus reference TRBV18 and TRBJ2-3, the full variable domain is NAGVMQNPRHLVRRRGQEARLRCSPMKGHSHVYWYRQLPEEGLKFMVYLQKENIIDESGMPKERFSAEFPKEGPSILRIQQVVRGDSAAYFCASSPGQGTDTQYFGPGTRLTVL.

This clonotype was seen at least ten times. The chain combines TRBV7-8 with TRBJ1-6; 9 bases align to TRBD1. The CDR3 is made up of 15 amino acids. CDR1 is SGHVS and CDR2 is FQNEAQ in the germline V gene. V lost 5 bases, J lost 5 bases, and 4 bases stayed unmatched. The CDR3 coding sequence is TGTGCCAGCAGCCCCCGGACAGGGGATAATTCACCCCTCCACTTT. Amino acid sequence: CASSPRTGDNSPLHF.

There are a few counts of this clonotype. The chain uses TRBV19 and TRBJ1-6; D ambiguous. Germline loops: CDR1 LNHDA, CDR2 SQIVND (reference sequence). This CDR3 comprises 14 residues. Deletions cut 6 bases from V and 7 bases from J, with 13 bases between. CDR3 protein: CASRSGFENSPLHF. Here the CDR3 DNA reads TGTGCCAGTAGAAGTGGATTTGAGAATTCACCCCTCCACTTT. Supplemented by reference TRBV19 and TRBJ1-6, the full variable domain reads DGGITQSPKYLFRKEGQNVTLSCEQNLNHDAMYWYRQDPGQGLRLIYYSQIVNDFQKGDIAEGYSVSREKKESFPLTVTSAQKNPTAFYLCASRSGFENSPLHFGNGTRLTVT.

There are a few counts of this clonotype. The rearrangement joins TRBV7-9 to TRBJ1-1; a weak D match, TRBD1 (5 bases). Germline V gives CDR1 SEHNR, CDR2 FQNEAQ (reference sequence). The ends were cut back, 2 bases at V and 5 bases at J, with 9 bases in the middle. This CDR3 region has 13 residues. Here the CDR3 reads CASSLTGGTEAFF. The CDR3 DNA is TGTGCCAGCAGCTTAACTGGGGGAACTGAAGCTTTCTTT.

The rearrangement joins TRBV28 to TRBJ1-2, with 8 bases fitting TRBD1. The germline gives CDR1 MDHEN, CDR2 SYDVKM. The ends lost 5 bases at V and 0 bases at J; junction bases unmatched: 11. The CDR3 runs 17 residues. The CDR3 DNA reads TGTGCCAGCAGTACCCGAGGCAGGGGGCATACTAACTATGGCTACACCTTC. Amino acids: CASSTRGRGHTNYGYTF.

This chain links TRBV4-2 with TRBJ1-5; D is undetermined. With 0 bases removed from V and 7 bases from J, the gap between germline ends came to 13 bases. This CDR3 contains 15 residues. Germline-derived CDR1 and CDR2 are LGHNA and YNFKEQ. CDR3 DNA: TGTGCCAGCAGCCAAGATTGGAGTAGGGTCCAGCCCCAGCATTTT. This encodes CASSQDWSRVQPQHF.

This clonotype occurred many times. The V gene is TRBV5-4, the J gene TRBJ2-3, with TRBD2 identical over 11 bases. Trimming removed 3 bases from V and 1 base from J; junction bases left unmatched: 4. Germline V CDR1 and CDR2: SGHNT, YYREEE (reference sequence). The CDR3 length is 16 residues. The CDR3: CASSSLTSGGTDTQYF. In DNA, the CDR3 is TGTGCCAGCAGCTCGCTGACTAGCGGGGGCACAGATACGCAGTATTTT.

This clonotype has a count of ten or more. The chain combines TRBV5-4 with TRBJ1-2; D is perhaps TRBD1 (5 bases). The germline CDR1 and CDR2 sequences are SGHNT and YYREEE (reference sequence). The CDR3 loop spans 14 amino acids. Trimming removed 1 base at V and 3 bases at J, with 10 bases between. This CDR3 reads CASSLLGTDYGYTF. The CDR3 DNA reads as TGTGCCAGCAGCTTGCTTGGGACGGACTATGGCTACACCTTC.

In its sample, this clonotype is medium-sized. J is TRBJ1-4 and V is TRBV20-1, with D possibly matching TRBD1 (6 bases). Germline V gives CDR1 DFQATT, CDR2 SNEGSKA (reference sequence). The V gene lost 0 bases and the J gene lost 8 bases, with 13 bases spanning the gap. This CDR3 spans 14 amino acids. The CDR3 protein is CSAREQGVGEKLFF. In nucleotides, the CDR3 is TGCAGTGCTAGAGAACAGGGTGTAGGGGAAAAACTGTTTTTT.

The chain has TRBV29-1 and TRBJ1-1; tentatively, D is TRBD1 (5 bases). Trimming removed 3 bases at V and 3 bases at J, with 17 bases between. Germline CDR1 SQVTM, CDR2 ANQGSEA. The CDR3 is 15 amino acids. The CDR3 nucleotides read TGCAGCGTTGATTGGTTGGGGGAAGTGGACACTGAAGCTTTCTTT. This sequence encodes CSVDWLGEVDTEAFF.

This clonotype is medium-sized in the sample. The chain couples TRBV6-6 to TRBJ1-2; unclear D gene. V gave up 3 bases and J gave up 0 bases, with 8 bases separating them. CDR1 is MNHNY, CDR2 SVGAGI, per germline (reference sequence). The length of the CDR3 is 14 residues. The CDR3, as DNA: TGTGCCAGCAGTTATTCCGAGCCTAACTATGGCTACACCTTC. It yields the protein CASSYSEPNYGYTF.

The V call is TRBV7-9, the J call TRBJ2-2; 9 bases match TRBD2. This CDR3 is built from 16 residues. Germline trimming cut 4 bases from V and 1 base from J; bases unmatched to any gene: 4. Germline values: CDR1 SEHNR, CDR2 FQNEAQ (reference sequence). CDR3 sequence (DNA): TGTGCCAGCAGCTCCCGACTAGCGGAGAACACCGGGGAGCTGTTTTTT. This gives the protein CASSSRLAENTGELFF. The full variable domain, rest sourced from reference TRBV7-9 and TRBJ2-2, is DTGVSQNPRHKITKRGQNVTFRCDPISEHNRLYWYRQTLGQGPEFLTYFQNEAQLEKSRLLSDRFSAERPKGSFSTLEIQRTEQGDSAMYLCASSSRLAENTGELFFGEGSRLTVL.